These 18 T cell receptor beta chains were sequenced from one sample in a study of CD8 T cells in Susac syndrome (dated by TCRdb to about 2019). The library was built by means of the immunoSEQ multiplex PCR assay. RNA was extracted using the RNeasy kit, and roughly 0.5 to 1 microgram was reverse transcribed with random hexamers. TCRdb reprocessed the public reads (quality trimming at Q25 with fastp, clone calling with MiXCR) and kept in-frame beta chains. Every CDR3 protein is listed once, alongside the most common genes and DNA of its rows. For this sample the table gives 350,000 to 550,000 distinct CDR3 sequences, of which 75% to 90% were detected only once. More than 0.09% of the sample is taken by the ten largest. Sequencing was performed on CD8+ T cells from PBMCs. Every receptor here comes from a human donor with multiple sclerosis.

V and J are TRBV27 and TRBJ2-5; unclear D gene. Germline loops: CDR1 MNHEY, CDR2 SMNVEV (reference sequence). The CDR3 contains 16 residues. V shed 4 bases and J shed 5 bases, with 20 bases lying between them. CDR3 sequence reads: CASSSGARPEVETQYF. The CDR3 coding sequence is TGTGCCAGCAGTTCTGGCGCACGGCCCGAGGTCGAGACCCAGTACTTC.

This clonotype appeared a few times. The rearrangement links TRBV18 to TRBJ2-7; 7 positions agree with TRBD1. V trimming: 2 bases; J trimming: 3 bases; junction bases outside the gene matches: 4. The CDR3 runs to 14 residues. Looked up from germline, CDR1 is KGHSH and CDR2 is LQKENI. The CDR3 is CASSPWDRDYEQYF. In DNA, the CDR3 is TGTGCCAGCTCACCATGGGACAGAGACTACGAGCAGTACTTC.

V is TRBV27 and J is TRBJ1-5, with TRBD1 matching 7 bases. The CDR3 is 14 amino acids. The J segment lost 3 bases and the V segment lost 5 bases, leaving 4 bases of the junction unmatched. CDR1 is MNHEY and CDR2 is SMNVEV in the germline V gene (reference sequence). The CDR3 is CASSPGQINQPQHF. The CDR3 DNA reads TGTGCCAGCAGTCCGGGACAGATCAATCAGCCCCAGCATTTT.

V is TRBV5-1 and J is TRBJ1-1; D is undetermined. The CDR3 contains 15 residues. Between the trimmed V and J ends, which lost 7 bases and 5 bases, there was a span of 21 bases. The germline gives CDR1 SGHRS, CDR2 YFSETQ. The CDR3 loop reads CASSPLGRVGTEAFF. CDR3 bases: TGCGCCAGCTCCCCCCTGGGGAGGGTGGGAACTGAAGCTTTCTTT.

The chain combines TRBV10-3 with TRBJ2-7, with 11 bases lining up with TRBD2. The CDR3 extends over 15 amino acids. J was trimmed by 5 bases and V by 6 bases; bases with no gene match: 9. Germline values: CDR1 ENHRY, CDR2 SYGVKD. CDR3 nucleotides: TGTGCCATCAGGGACACTAGCGGGGGATGGGACGAGCAGTACTTC. Amino acid sequence: CAIRDTSGGWDEQYF.

The rearrangement links TRBV28 to TRBJ2-5; either TRBD1 or TRBD2 may fit D (5 bases each). CDR3 length equals 15 residues. Germline V gives CDR1 MDHEN, CDR2 SYDVKM. Trimming stripped 6 bases from V and 4 bases from J, with 18 bases between. The CDR3 reads CASSTPGNRGETQYF. CDR3 nucleotides: TGTGCCAGCAGCACCCCAGGGAACCGGGGAGAGACCCAGTACTTC.

The V gene is TRBV20-1, the J gene TRBJ1-1, with a tentative D call TRBD1 (5 bases). The V gene's germline CDR1 is DFQATT and CDR2 SNEGSKA (reference sequence). V gave up 4 bases and J gave up 4 bases, with 13 bases separating them. This CDR3 is built from 13 residues. Here the CDR3 reads CSATQTGRTEAFF. The CDR3 DNA is TGCAGTGCTACACAGACGGGGCGCACTGAAGCTTTCTTT.

The genes are TRBV20-1 and TRBJ2-5; D possibly matches TRBD1 or TRBD2 (5 bases each). There are 14 residues in the CDR3. The V gene's germline CDR1 is DFQATT and CDR2 SNEGSKA (reference sequence). The V end lost 1 base, the J end lost 3 bases, and 12 bases lay between the germline ends. CDR3 loop: CSARGKGTEETQYF. The CDR3 coding sequence is TGCAGTGCTAGAGGGAAAGGGACGGAAGAGACCCAGTACTTC.

The V and J genes are TRBV28 and TRBJ2-5; perhaps TRBD2 as D (5 bases). The germline V gene encodes CDR1 MDHEN and CDR2 SYDVKM. CDR3 size: 14 residues. V was pared by 3 bases and J by 1 base, with 9 bases between. CDR3 protein: CASSLRALQETQYF. CDR3 DNA: TGTGCCAGCAGTTTGAGGGCCCTCCAAGAGACCCAGTACTTC.

The chain combines TRBV3-1 with TRBJ2-3; 10 bases are a match to TRBD2. CDR3 length equals 18 residues. CDR1 is LGHDT and CDR2 is YNNKEL in the germline V gene (reference sequence). V dropped 0 bases and J dropped 5; count of bases not matched to a gene: 11. The CDR3 coding sequence is TGTGCCAGCAGCCAAGACCCATTCAGCGGGGGGGATGGAGATACGCAGTATTTT. It specifies CASSQDPFSGGDGDTQYF.

This chain links TRBV27 with TRBJ2-3, with D possibly TRBD1 on 6 matching bases. Between the trimmed V and J ends, which lost 5 bases and 8 bases, there was a span of 11 bases. The CDR3 contains 12 residues. Germline CDR1 MNHEY, CDR2 SMNVEV (reference sequence). CDR3 sequence (DNA): TGTGCCAGCAGTAACGCCAGGGGTACGCAGTATTTT. Residues: CASSNARGTQYF.

The CDR3 DNA follows: TGTGCCATCAGTGGAAAGACCATGAACACTGAAGCTTTCTTT. Its translation: CAISGKTMNTEAFF. The J gene is TRBJ1-1, the V gene TRBV10-3; D unresolved. Between the trimmed V and J ends, which lost 4 bases and 0 bases, there was a span of 9 bases. In germline, CDR1 is ENHRY, CDR2 SYGVKD. The CDR3 totals 14 residues.

This clonotype was counted a few times. V and J are TRBV6-6 and TRBJ2-3, with 7 bases fitting TRBD1. CDR1 and CDR2 (germline): MNHNY, SVGAGI (reference sequence). The CDR3 length is 16 residues. After removal of 6 bases from V and 5 bases from J, the junction contained 14 bases not matched to a gene. CDR3 in amino acids: CASSRFGTERQDTQYF. Written as DNA, the CDR3 is TGTGCCAGCAGCCGATTCGGGACAGAGCGGCAAGATACGCAGTATTTT.

This rearrangement joins TRBV19 to TRBJ2-1; 11 bases are shared with TRBD1. There are 16 residues in the CDR3. The germline V gene encodes CDR1 LNHDA and CDR2 SQIVND (reference sequence). J was trimmed by 3 bases and V by 9 bases; bases with no gene match: 10. CDR3 loop: CARRTGGDICYNEQFF. The CDR3 nucleotides read TGTGCCAGGAGGACAGGGGGCGATATTTGCTACAATGAGCAGTTCTTC.

The table lists this clonotype with a count of one. The chain carries TRBV12-3 or TRBV12-4 and TRBJ2-1, with D tentatively TRBD1 (6 bases). Trimming cost V 5 bases and J 8 bases, with 10 bases left between them. CDR3 size: 12 residues. The CDR3 DNA sequence: TGTGCCAGCAGTGGACAGAACGATGAGCAGTTCTTC. It is translated as CASSGQNDEQFF.

The CDR3 reads CASSGPSGIPYEQYF. The CDR3 coding sequence is TGTGCCAGCAGTGGGCCTAGCGGGATCCCCTACGAGCAGTACTTC. The rearrangement links TRBV6-1 to TRBJ2-7; 9 bases fit TRBD2. This CDR3 spans 15 amino acids. Germline V gives CDR1 MNHNS, CDR2 SASEGT. V lost 4 bases, J lost 2 bases, and 6 bases stayed unmatched.

The V and J genes are TRBV30 and TRBJ1-1; D remains ambiguous. The germline CDR1 and CDR2 sequences are GTSNPN and SVGIG (reference sequence). With 2 bases removed from V and 2 bases from J, the gap between germline ends came to 12 bases. There are 14 residues in the CDR3. CDR3 sequence: CAWSRESFNTEAFF. CDR3 nucleotides: TGTGCCTGGAGTCGAGAGAGTTTCAACACTGAAGCTTTCTTT. Full variable domain (missing parts from reference TRBV30 and TRBJ1-1): SQTIHQWPATLVQPVGSPLSLECTVEGTSNPNLYWYRQAAGRGLQLLFYSVGIGQISSEVPQNLSASRPQDRQFILSSKKLLLSDSGFYLCAWSRESFNTEAFFGQGTRLTVV.

This clonotype was counted a single time. V and J are TRBV6-5 and TRBJ2-7, with D perhaps TRBD2 (5 bases). The V gene's germline CDR1 is MNHEY and CDR2 SVGAGI. The CDR3 is made up of 15 amino acids. Trimming took off 2 bases at V and 2 bases at J, with 13 bases between the two ends. The chain's CDR3 is CASSYVGVAPYEQYF. The CDR3, as DNA: TGTGCCAGCAGTTACGTCGGGGTAGCGCCCTACGAGCAGTACTTC.